This T cell receptor (beta chain) came from a study of cytotoxic CD8 clonotypes in ibrutinib-treated CLL listed by TCRdb under 2021. A note on the overall study: The cohort included some 14 treatment-naive and roughly 10 relapsed/refractory patients; some 18 were IGHV unmutated. Responses were partial in roughly 25 patients and complete in 2; after median about 68 months follow-up, some 15 stayed in remission and 12 progressed. Cryopreserved peripheral blood mononuclear cells were obtained before treatment, at response, and at either sustained remission or disease progression. Response samples were taken after a median of approximately eleven months on treatment, ranging from about 6 to 40 months. Longitudinal samples were obtainable from about 30% of the roughly 90 participants in the trial. On average, each sample had some 250,000 productive templates and approximately 100,000 productive rearrangements. Beyond this particular receptor, the publication reports: Public clonotypes were rare and either shrank or stayed stable during treatment, and the rise in clonality at ibrutinib response reflected expansion of private clonotypes. At ibrutinib response clonality went up, during sustained remission it held steady, and at progression it dropped back toward baseline. Baseline clonality exceeded that of age-matched healthy donors and correlated strongly with circulating CD8+ T-cell counts. Sampling times were not matched between sustained-remission and progressing patients, and lymph node repertoires were not studied.

A MiSeq instrument was used for deep resolution sequencing, which targeted depths ranging from 1 in 1 million up to 1 in 200,000 T cells, with coverage averaging 10x for each clonotype. TCR beta libraries were generated with the immunoSEQ hsTCRB Kit. As for the authors' bioinformatics: Data were analyzed with ImmunoSEQ Data Assistant and ImmunoSEQ Analyzer, with V, D and J genes assigned per IMGT definitions. Clonality, with values ranging from 0 to 1, was calculated as one minus the normalized Shannon entropy of productive rearrangement frequencies. Only overrepresented clonotypes making up at least 0.05% of each patient's repertoire were included in the public clonotype analysis. Approximately 13 age-matched healthy donor repertoires from immuneACCESS served as clonality controls. TCRdb took over this immuneACCESS table, retaining in-frame rearrangements with V and J assigned. Such tables are incomplete; in checked studies, under half of the missing clones stem from an unresolved V gene, and the remainder is unexplained. That table furnishes V, J and clone size, whereas the DNA furnished D and trimming. Counted in this sample were fewer than 45,000 clones; roughly 50% of them appeared once. The ten most abundant clones make up 18% of the sample.

For TCR beta library preparation, approximately 2 micrograms of genomic DNA was extracted from cryopreserved PBMCs. Longitudinal blood samples from CLL patients on ibrutinib monotherapy underwent high-throughput TCR beta sequencing. Patients were enrolled in a phase 2 open-label single-center ibrutinib monotherapy trial. Note on this clone: This clone's antigen is unknown. No much larger clone is present one base from it, and per-base qualities are unavailable.

Here the sequenced sample was PBMCs, taken before ibrutinib treatment. The receptor comes from a human donor with chronic lymphocytic leukemia.

The CDR3 region reads CASSLGVGTEAFF. The DNA reads as follows: TGTGCCAGCAGCTTAGGGGTGGGGACTGAAGCTTTCTTT. This chain joins TRBV11-3 to TRBJ1-1, with the D gene not clear enough to name. In the germline V gene, CDR1 corresponds to SGHNT and CDR2 to YENEEA. The CDR3 holds 13 amino acids from the cysteine to the phenylalanine. CDR3 DNA is the only sequence kept; it has 39 bases, read in frame from the first base. Trimming costs V 1 base and J 5 bases, and their ends lie 8 bases apart.